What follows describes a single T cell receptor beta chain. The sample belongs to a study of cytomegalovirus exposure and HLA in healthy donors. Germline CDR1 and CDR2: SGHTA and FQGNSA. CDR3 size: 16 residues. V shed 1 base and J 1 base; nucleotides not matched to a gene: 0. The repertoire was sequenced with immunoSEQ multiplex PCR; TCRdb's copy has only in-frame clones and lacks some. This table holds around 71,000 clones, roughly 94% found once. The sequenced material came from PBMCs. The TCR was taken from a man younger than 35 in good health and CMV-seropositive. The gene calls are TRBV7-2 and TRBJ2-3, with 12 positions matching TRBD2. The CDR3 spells CASSLGLAGGTDTQYF. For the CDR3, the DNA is TGTGCCAGCAGCTTAGGACTAGCGGGAGGCACAGATACGCAGTATTTT.